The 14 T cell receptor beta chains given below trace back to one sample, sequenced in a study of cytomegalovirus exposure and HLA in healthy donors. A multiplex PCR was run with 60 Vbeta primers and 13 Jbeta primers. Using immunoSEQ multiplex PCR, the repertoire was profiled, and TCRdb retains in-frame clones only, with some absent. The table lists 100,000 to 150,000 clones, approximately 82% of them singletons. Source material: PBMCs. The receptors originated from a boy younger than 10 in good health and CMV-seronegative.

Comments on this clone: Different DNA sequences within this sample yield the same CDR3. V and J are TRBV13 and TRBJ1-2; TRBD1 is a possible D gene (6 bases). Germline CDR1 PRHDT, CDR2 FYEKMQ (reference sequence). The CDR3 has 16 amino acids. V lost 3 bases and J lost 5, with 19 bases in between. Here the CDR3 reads CASSFPKGRTAYGYTF. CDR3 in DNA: TGTGCCAGCAGCTTCCCCAAGGGGCGGACAGCTTATGGCTACACCTTC.

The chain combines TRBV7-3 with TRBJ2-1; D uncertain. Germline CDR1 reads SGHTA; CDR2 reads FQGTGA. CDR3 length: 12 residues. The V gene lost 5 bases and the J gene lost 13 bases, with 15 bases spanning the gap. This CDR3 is CASSPGFGFQFF. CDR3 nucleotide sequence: TGTGCCAGCAGCCCCGGGTTCGGGTTCCAGTTCTTC.

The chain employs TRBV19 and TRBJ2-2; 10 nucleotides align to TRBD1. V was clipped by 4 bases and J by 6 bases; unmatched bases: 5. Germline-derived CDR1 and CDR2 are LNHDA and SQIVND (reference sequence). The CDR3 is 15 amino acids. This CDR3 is CASSRGTGVAGELFF. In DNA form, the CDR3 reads TGTGCCAGTAGTAGGGGGACAGGGGTGGCCGGGGAGCTGTTTTTT.

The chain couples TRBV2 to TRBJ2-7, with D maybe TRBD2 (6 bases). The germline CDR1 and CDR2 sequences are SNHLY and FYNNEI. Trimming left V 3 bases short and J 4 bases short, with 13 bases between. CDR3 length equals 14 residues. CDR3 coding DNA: TGTGCCAGCAGTGAGGGGGGAGGTTTGTACGAGCAGTACTTC. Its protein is CASSEGGGLYEQYF. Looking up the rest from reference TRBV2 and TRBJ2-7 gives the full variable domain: EPEVTQTPSHQVTQMGQEVILRCVPISNHLYFYWYRQILGQKVEFLVSFYNNEISEKSEIFDDQFSVERPDGSNFTLKIRSTKLEDSAMYFCASSEGGGLYEQYFGPGTRLTVT.

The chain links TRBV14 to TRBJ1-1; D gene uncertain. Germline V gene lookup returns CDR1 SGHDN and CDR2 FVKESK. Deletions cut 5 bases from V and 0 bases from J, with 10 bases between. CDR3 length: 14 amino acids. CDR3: CASSSTKMNTEAFF. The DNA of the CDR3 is TGTGCCAGCAGCAGTACTAAGATGAACACTGAAGCTTTCTTT.

CDR3 in DNA: TGTGCCAGCAGCAGCCGGACAGGGCCTAGGGGCTACACCTTC. The encoded protein is CASSSRTGPRGYTF. J is TRBJ1-2 and V is TRBV7-8, with TRBD1 matching over 8 bases. With 5 bases clipped from V and 8 bases from J, the junction kept 10 bases outside the gene matches. CDR1 is SGHVS, CDR2 FQNEAQ, per germline. There are 14 residues in the CDR3.

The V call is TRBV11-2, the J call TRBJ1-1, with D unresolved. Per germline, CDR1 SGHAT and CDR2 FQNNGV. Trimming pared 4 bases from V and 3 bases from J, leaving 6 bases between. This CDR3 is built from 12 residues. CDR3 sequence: CASSSIYTEAFF. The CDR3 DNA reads TGTGCCAGCAGCTCCATTTACACTGAAGCTTTCTTT.

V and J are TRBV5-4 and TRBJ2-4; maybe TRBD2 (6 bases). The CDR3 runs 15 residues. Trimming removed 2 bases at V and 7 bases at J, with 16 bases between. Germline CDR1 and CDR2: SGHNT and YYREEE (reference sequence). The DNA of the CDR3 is TGTGCCAGCAGCTTTGATCGCGGGATTGGGAACATTCAGTACTTC. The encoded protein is CASSFDRGIGNIQYF. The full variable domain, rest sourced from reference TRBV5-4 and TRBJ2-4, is ETGVTQSPTHLIKTRGQQVTLRCSSQSGHNTVSWYQQALGQGPQFIFQYYREEENGRGNFPPRFSGLQFPNYSSELNVNALELDDSALYLCASSFDRGIGNIQYFGAGTRLSVL.

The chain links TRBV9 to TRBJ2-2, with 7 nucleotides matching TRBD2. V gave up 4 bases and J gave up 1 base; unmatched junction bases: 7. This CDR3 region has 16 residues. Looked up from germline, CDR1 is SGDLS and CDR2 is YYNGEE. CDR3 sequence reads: CASSPRLAENTGELFF. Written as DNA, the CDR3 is TGTGCCAGCAGCCCCCGACTAGCTGAGAACACCGGGGAGCTGTTTTTT. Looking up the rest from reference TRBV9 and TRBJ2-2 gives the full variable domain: DSGVTQTPKHLITATGQRVTLRCSPRSGDLSVYWYQQSLDQGLQFLIQYYNGEERAKGNILERFSAQQFPDLHSELNLSSLELGDSALYFCASSPRLAENTGELFFGEGSRLTVL.

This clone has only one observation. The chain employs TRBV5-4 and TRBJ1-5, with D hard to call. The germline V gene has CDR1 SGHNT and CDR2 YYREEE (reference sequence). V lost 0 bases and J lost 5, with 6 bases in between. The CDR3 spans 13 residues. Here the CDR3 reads CASSLDRDQPQHF. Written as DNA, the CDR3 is TGTGCCAGCAGCTTGGATCGTGATCAGCCCCAGCATTTT.

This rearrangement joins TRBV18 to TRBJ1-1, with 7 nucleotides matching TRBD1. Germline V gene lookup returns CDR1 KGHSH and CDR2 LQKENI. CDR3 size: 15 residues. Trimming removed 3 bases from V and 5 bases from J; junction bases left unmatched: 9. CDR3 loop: CASSPQQGKMTEAFF. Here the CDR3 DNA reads TGTGCCAGCTCACCCCAACAGGGGAAAATGACTGAAGCTTTCTTT.

CDR3 region: CASTFGGTEAFF. The CDR3 DNA reads as TGTGCCAGCACCTTCGGGGGGACTGAAGCTTTCTTT. J is TRBJ1-1 and V is TRBV7-9, with D maybe TRBD1 (5 bases). CDR3 length equals 12 residues. Between the trimmed V and J ends, which lost 7 bases and 5 bases, there was a span of 11 bases. Germline CDR1 and CDR2: SEHNR and FQNEAQ (reference sequence).

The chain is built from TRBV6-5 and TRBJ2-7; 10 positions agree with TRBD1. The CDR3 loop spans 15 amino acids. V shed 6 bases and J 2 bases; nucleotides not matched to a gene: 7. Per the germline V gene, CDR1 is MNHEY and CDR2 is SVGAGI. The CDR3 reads CASSRGDRGPYEQYF. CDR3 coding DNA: TGTGCCAGCAGCCGCGGGGACAGGGGCCCCTACGAGCAGTACTTC.

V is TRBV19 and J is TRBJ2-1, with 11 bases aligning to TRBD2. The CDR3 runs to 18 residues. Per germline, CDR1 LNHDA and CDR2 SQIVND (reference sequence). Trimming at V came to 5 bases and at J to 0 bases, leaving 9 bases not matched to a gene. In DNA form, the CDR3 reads TGTGCCAGTAGTCCAAGACTAGCGGGACAGAGCTCCTACAATGAGCAGTTCTTC. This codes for CASSPRLAGQSSYNEQFF.